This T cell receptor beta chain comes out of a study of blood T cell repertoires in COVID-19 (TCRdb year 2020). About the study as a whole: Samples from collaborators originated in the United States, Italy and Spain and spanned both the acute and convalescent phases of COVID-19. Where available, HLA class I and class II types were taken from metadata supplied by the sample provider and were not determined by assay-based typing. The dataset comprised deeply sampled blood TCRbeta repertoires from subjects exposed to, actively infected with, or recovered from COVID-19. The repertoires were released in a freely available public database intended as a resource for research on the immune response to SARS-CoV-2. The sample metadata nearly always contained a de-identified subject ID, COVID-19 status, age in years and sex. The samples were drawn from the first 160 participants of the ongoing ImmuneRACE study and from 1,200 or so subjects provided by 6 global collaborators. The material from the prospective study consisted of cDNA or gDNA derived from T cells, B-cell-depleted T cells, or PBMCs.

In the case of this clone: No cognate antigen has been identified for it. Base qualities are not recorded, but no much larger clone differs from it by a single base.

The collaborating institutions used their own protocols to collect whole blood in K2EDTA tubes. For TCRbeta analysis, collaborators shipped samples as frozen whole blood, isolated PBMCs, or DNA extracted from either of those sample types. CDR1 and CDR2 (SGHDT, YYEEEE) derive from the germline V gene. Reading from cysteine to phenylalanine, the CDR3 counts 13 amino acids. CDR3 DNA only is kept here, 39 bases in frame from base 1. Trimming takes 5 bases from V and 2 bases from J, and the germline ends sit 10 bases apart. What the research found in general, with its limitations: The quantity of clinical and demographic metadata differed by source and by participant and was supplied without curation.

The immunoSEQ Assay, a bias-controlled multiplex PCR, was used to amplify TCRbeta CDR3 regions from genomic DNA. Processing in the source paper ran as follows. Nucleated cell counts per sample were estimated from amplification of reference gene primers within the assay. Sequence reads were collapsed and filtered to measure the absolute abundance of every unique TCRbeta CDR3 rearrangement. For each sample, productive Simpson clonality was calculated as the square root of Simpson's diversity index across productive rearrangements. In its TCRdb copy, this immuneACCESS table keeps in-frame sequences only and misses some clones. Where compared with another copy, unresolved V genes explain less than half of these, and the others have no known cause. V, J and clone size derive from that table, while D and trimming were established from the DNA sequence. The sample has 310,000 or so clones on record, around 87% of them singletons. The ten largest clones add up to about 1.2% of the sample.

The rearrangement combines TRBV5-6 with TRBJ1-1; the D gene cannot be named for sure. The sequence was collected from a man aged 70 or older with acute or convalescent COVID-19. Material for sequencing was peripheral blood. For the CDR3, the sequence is CASSRYRNTEAFF. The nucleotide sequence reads TGTGCCAGCAGTCGTTACAGAAACACTGAAGCTTTCTTT.